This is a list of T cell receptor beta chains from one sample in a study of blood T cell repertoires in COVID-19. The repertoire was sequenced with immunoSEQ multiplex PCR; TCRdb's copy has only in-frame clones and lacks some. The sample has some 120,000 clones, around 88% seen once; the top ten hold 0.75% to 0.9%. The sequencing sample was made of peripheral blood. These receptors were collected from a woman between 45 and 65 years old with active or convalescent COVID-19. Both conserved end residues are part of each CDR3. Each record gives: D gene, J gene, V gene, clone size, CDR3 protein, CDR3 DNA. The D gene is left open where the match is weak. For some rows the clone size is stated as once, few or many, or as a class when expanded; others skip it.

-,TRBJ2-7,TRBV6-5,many,CASSFQGNEQYF,TGTGCCAGCAGTTTCCAGGGAAACGAGCAGTACTTC
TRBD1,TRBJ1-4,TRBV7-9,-,CASSLGGQADKKLFF,TGTGCCAGCAGCTTAGGGGGACAGGCGGATAAGAAACTGTTTTTT
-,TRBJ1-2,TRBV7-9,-,CASSSFPHSDGYTF,TGTGCCAGCAGCTCCTTCCCTCATTCAGATGGCTACACCTTC
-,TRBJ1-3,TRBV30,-,CAWSTGISGNTIYF,TGTGCCTGGAGTACCGGGATCTCTGGAAACACCATATATTTT
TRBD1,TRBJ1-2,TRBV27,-,CASSWTGGWGYTF,TGTGCCAGCAGTTGGACAGGGGGCTGGGGCTACACCTTC
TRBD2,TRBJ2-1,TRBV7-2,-,CASSISGRGEQFF,TGTGCCAGCAGCATTAGCGGGAGAGGCGAGCAGTTCTTC
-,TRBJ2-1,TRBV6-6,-,CASSPRNEQFF,TGTGCCAGCAGTCCCCGCAATGAGCAGTTCTTC
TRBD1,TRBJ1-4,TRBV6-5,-,CASSWTGPAEKLFF,TGTGCCAGCAGTTGGACAGGGCCAGCTGAAAAACTGTTTTTT
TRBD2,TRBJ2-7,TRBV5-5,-,CASSPGTSGSSYEQYF,TGTGCCAGCAGCCCGGGGACTAGCGGGAGTTCCTACGAGCAGTACTTC
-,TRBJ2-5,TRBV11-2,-,CASSLALSYQETQYF,TGTGCCAGCAGCTTAGCTCTGTCGTACCAAGAGACCCAGTACTTC
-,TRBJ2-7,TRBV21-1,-,CASSKQGQTICSYEQYF,TGTGCCAGCAGCAAACAGGGTCAAACTATTTGCTCCTACGAGCAGTACTTC
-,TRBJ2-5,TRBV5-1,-,CASSLVGPGGKETQYF,TGCGCCAGCAGCTTGGTTGGGCCAGGGGGGAAAGAGACCCAGTACTTC
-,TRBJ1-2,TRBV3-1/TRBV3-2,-,CASSQGTVYGYTF,TGTGCCAGCAGCCAAGGGACAGTCTATGGCTACACCTTC
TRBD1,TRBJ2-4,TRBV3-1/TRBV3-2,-,CASSLQGENIQYF,TGTGCCAGCAGCCTACAGGGGGAAAACATTCAGTACTTC
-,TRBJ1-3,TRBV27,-,CASRPGAYSSGNTIYF,TGTGCCTCACGCCCGGGAGCTTATAGCTCTGGAAACACCATATATTTT
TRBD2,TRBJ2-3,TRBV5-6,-,CASSSHSGRAPDTQYF,TGTGCCAGCAGCTCCCATAGCGGGAGGGCCCCAGATACGCAGTATTTT
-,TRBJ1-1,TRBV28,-,CATRLLTEAFF,TGTGCCACCCGATTACTGACTGAAGCTTTCTTT
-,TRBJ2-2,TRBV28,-,CASSLRTWGLDTGELFF,TGTGCCAGCAGCCTCCGTACGTGGGGGCTGGACACCGGGGAGCTGTTTTTT
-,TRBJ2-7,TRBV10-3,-,CAISESRDYYEQYF,TGTGCCATCAGTGAGTCGAGAGACTACTACGAGCAGTACTTC
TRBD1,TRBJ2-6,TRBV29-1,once,CSVEDWQGARGANVLTF,TGCAGCGTTGAAGATTGGCAGGGGGCGAGAGGGGCCAACGTCCTGACTTTC
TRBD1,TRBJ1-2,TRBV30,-,CAWRWTGGARGYTF,TGTGCCTGGAGGTGGACAGGGGGCGCGCGGGGCTACACCTTC
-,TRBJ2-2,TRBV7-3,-,CASSSDRATNTGELFF,TGTGCCAGCAGCTCCGACAGAGCGACGAACACCGGGGAGCTGTTTTTT
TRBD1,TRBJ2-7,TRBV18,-,CASSLGTGDEQYF,TGTGCCAGCTCTCTCGGGACAGGAGATGAGCAGTACTTC
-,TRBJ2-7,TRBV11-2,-,CASSLSPGGYEQYF,TGTGCCAGCAGCCTAAGCCCTGGAGGGTACGAGCAGTACTTC
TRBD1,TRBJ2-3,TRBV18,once,CASSPTGVDTQYF,TGTGCCAGCTCACCCACAGGGGTAGATACGCAGTATTTT
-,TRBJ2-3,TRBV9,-,CASSAGQRHTDTQYF,TGTGCCAGCAGCGCCGGACAGAGACACACAGATACGCAGTATTTT
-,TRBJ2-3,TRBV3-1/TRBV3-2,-,CASSQGVAVHHCPRSTPGTDTQYF,TGTGCCAGCAGCCAAGGAGTAGCGGTCCATCATTGCCCCCGTAGTACTCCTGGCACAGATACGCAGTATTTT
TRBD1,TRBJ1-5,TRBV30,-,CAWNDRGDQPQHF,TGTGCCTGGAATGACAGGGGAGATCAGCCCCAGCATTTT
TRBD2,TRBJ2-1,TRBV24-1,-,CATGKAGGGSDEQFF,TGTGCCACCGGGAAAGCGGGAGGGGGGTCGGATGAGCAGTTCTTC
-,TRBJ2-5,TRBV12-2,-,CASRLAKLAGFVETQYF,TGTGCAAGTCGCTTAGCAAAGCTAGCGGGATTTGTGGAGACCCAGTACTTC
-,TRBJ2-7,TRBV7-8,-,CASSSGSGAWYEQYF,TGTGCCAGCAGCTCCGGGTCCGGCGCATGGTACGAGCAGTACTTC
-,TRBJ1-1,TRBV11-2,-,CASSSLGGAFF,TGTGCCAGCAGCTCCCTCGGTGGAGCTTTCTTT
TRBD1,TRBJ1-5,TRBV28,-,CASSFSHRGNNQPQHF,TGTGCCAGCAGTTTCTCCCACAGGGGCAACAATCAGCCCCAGCATTTT
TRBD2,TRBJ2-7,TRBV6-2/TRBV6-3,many,CASSPFGREGREQYF,TGTGCCAGCAGTCCGTTTGGGCGGGAGGGCCGCGAGCAGTACTTC
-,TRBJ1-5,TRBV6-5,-,CASSYSKRSNQPQHF,TGTGCCAGCAGTTACTCGAAGAGGAGCAATCAGCCCCAGCATTTT
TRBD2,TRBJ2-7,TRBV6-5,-,CASSGSLSYEQYF,TGTGCCAGTAGCGGGAGCCTCTCCTACGAGCAGTACTTC
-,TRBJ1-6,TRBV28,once,CASSFISLRRKTNSPLHF,TGTGCCAGCAGTTTCATAAGCTTAAGAAGGAAGACTAACTCACCCCTCCACTTT
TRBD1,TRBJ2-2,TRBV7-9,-,CASRSRPRQGWGTGELFF,TGTGCCAGCAGATCGAGACCCCGACAGGGGTGGGGCACCGGGGAGCTGTTTTTT
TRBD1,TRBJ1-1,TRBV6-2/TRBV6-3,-,CASSYGFDRAGTEAFF,TGTGCCAGCAGTTACGGTTTCGACAGGGCGGGCACTGAAGCTTTCTTT
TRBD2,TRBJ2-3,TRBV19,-,CASSISPGLAGTDTQYF,TGTGCCAGTAGTATAAGTCCTGGGCTAGCGGGAACAGATACGCAGTATTTT
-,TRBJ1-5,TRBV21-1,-,CASSKAPGTSSNQPQHF,TGTGCCAGCAGCAAAGCCCCCGGGACAAGTAGCAATCAGCCCCAGCATTTT
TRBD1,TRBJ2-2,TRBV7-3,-,CASRPPGQRNTGELFF,TGTGCCAGCAGGCCACCGGGACAGCGAAACACCGGGGAGCTGTTTTTT
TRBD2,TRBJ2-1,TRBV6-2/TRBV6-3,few,CASSYSPAGGRVNEQFF,TGTGCCAGCAGTTACTCTCCAGCGGGAGGCCGCGTTAATGAGCAGTTCTTC
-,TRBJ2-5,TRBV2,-,CASSEASGFETQYF,TGTGCCAGCAGTGAAGCCTCCGGGTTTGAGACCCAGTACTTC
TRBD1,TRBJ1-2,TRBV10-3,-,CAMGQEANYGYTF,TGTGCCATGGGACAGGAAGCTAACTATGGCTACACCTTC
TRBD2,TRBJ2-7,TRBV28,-,CASSLRLAGVHEQYF,TGTGCCAGCAGCCTAAGACTAGCGGGAGTTCACGAGCAGTACTTC
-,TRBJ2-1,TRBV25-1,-,CASSDLGTDTLKINEQFF,TGTGCCAGCAGTGACTTGGGAACGGACACCTTAAAAATCAATGAGCAGTTCTTC
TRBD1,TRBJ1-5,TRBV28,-,CASSLGTEYSNQPQHF,TGTGCCAGCAGTTTGGGGACAGAATATAGCAATCAGCCCCAGCATTTT
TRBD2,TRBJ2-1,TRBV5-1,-,CASSLLAGGINEQFF,TGCGCCAGCAGCTTACTAGCGGGAGGCATCAATGAGCAGTTCTTC
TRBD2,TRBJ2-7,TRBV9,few,CASSVGGAGDIYEQYF,TGTGCCAGCAGCGTAGGTGGGGCGGGAGATATCTACGAGCAGTACTTC